This T cell receptor (beta chain) was identified in a study of OX40 agonist ivuxolimab in advanced cancers. For the study in its entirety: Ivuxolimab was an agonistic, fully human IgG2 monoclonal antibody directed against OX40 (CD134), a costimulatory receptor. Peripheral TCRbeta sequencing was intended to test whether TCR sequence diversity was altered and clonal T-cell expansion was caused by ivuxolimab. Intravenous ivuxolimab was administered to patients every 2 weeks at six dose levels: 0.01, 0.1, 0.3, 1.5, 3 and 10 mg/kg. Patients were allowed to have had prior anti-PD-1, anti-PD-L1 or anti-CTLA-4 therapy, and 40% to 45% of the dose-escalation patients had been treated with checkpoint inhibitors. The paper reports the monotherapy dose-escalation portion (N of about 52 patients) of the phase I ivuxolimab trial. Among the 50 to 55 dose-escalation patients, some 20 had hepatocellular carcinoma, approximately 15 melanoma, 9 renal cell carcinoma and 9 head and neck cancer. In the dose-escalation cohort, roughly 80% of patients were male, and the mean age was approximately 64 years, with a range of about 23 to 90. Three dose-escalation patients achieved partial responses, one with hepatocellular carcinoma and two with cutaneous melanoma.

Summary of the overall study and its limitations: Low levels of normalized T-cell clonal expansion were also seen in some patients who did not respond. After ivuxolimab, more expanded clones were found on average in CD8+ T cells than in CD4+ T cells. Antigen specificity was not determined for the clonally expanded peripheral T cells. Partial responders in the 0.1-3.0 mg/kg groups had among the lowest normalized peripheral clonal expansion, especially among CD8+ T cells. At doses of 0.1 to 3.0 mg/kg, clonal expansion of both CD4+ and CD8+ T cells in blood was seen between baseline and week 6.

For sequencing of the TCRbeta CDR3 region, genomic DNA was extracted from the sorted cells. The immunoSEQ Assay was used to sequence the TCRbeta CDR3 regions. What TCRdb holds here is the immuneACCESS table cut down to in-frame rearrangements. Part of the clones is not present; checked against another copy, under half of the missing clones reflect an unresolved V gene, and the others are unexplained. The sample table contains roughly 98,000 clones; only one count was recorded for approximately 83% of them. The leading ten clones occupy roughly 1.6% of the sample. As regards this clone: Its recognized antigen is unknown. Base qualities are not recorded, but no much larger clone differs from it by a single base.

Patients with autoimmune disease history or receiving systemic immunosuppression were excluded from the trial. Peripheral blood for TCR sequencing was drawn from every dose cohort at baseline, at cycle 4 day 1 and at cycle 7 day 1. The samples were drawn from a first-in-human, open-label, multicenter phase I dose-escalation trial of ivuxolimab. Adults with locally advanced or metastatic melanoma, renal cell carcinoma, hepatocellular carcinoma or head and neck squamous cell carcinoma were enrolled in the trial. Before TCR sequencing, CD4+ and CD8+ T cells were separately sorted from peripheral blood. After removal of 6 bases from V and 1 base from J, the junction retains 12 bases not matched to a gene. The germline V gene encodes CDR1 MRHNA and CDR2 SNTAGT. From the cysteine up to the phenylalanine, the CDR3 has a length of 16 residues. Only the CDR3 region is kept as DNA, spanning 48 bases read in frame from base 1.

The clonotype originates from an adult with an advanced solid tumor such as melanoma, head and neck, liver or kidney cancer. The sequencing used CD4+ or CD8+ T cells sorted from blood, collected in a trial of the OX40 agonist ivuxolimab. The chain links TRBV6-4 with TRBJ2-7, and 7 bases in between align with TRBD2. At the DNA level, the sequence is TGTGCCAGCAGGGGGCGCGGGACTATAACTTCCTACGAGCAGTACTTC. Translated, this is CASRGRGTITSYEQYF.